This T cell receptor beta chain was sequenced in a study of blood T cell repertoires in COVID-19. Only in-frame clones appear in the TCRdb table, and some are missing; sequencing was by immunoSEQ multiplex PCR. The profile shows roughly 220,000 clones, around 89% of them singletons. This CDR3 spans 14 amino acids. V lost 7 bases to trimming and J lost 5 bases, with 16 bases between them. Germline V gene lookup returns CDR1 MDHEN and CDR2 SYDVKM. The sequencing sample was made of PBMCs or T cells enriched from blood (not recorded which). The origin of this receptor is a man in his thirties or forties who had been exposed to COVID-19. The rearrangement uses TRBV28 and TRBJ2-3; the D is unclear. As DNA, the CDR3 is TGTGCCAGCACGTGGGCAAGTGTGGGAGATACGCAGTATTTT. It codes for CASTWASVGDTQYF.